The 30 T cell receptor beta chains below come from one sample, sequenced in a study of blood T cell repertoires in COVID-19. The data were produced by immunoSEQ multiplex PCR, yet TCRdb's version contains in-frame clones alone and is incomplete. The table has approximately 360,000 clones, around 90% seen once. Sequencing input: peripheral blood. The receptors come from a man aged 35-49 years with acute or convalescent COVID-19.

The chain combines TRBV5-1 with TRBJ1-1; D might be TRBD1 (5 bases). From germline, CDR1 is SGHRS and CDR2 YFSETQ. Trimming left V 0 bases short and J 6 bases short, with 21 bases between. The CDR3 covers 17 residues. CDR3 nucleotides: TGCGCCAGCAGCTTGGCAAAAGGCTGGGGGGTCGGCGCTGAAGCTTTCTTT. This sequence encodes CASSLAKGWGVGAEAFF.

V usage is TRBV19 and J usage is TRBJ1-6; D remains ambiguous. Germline values: CDR1 LNHDA, CDR2 SQIVND (reference sequence). The CDR3 has 13 residues. Trimming cost V 7 bases and J 7 bases, with 11 bases left between them. CDR3 coding DNA: TGTGCCAGTATGCCAGGAGGGAATTCACCCCTCCACTTT. It translates to CASMPGGNSPLHF.

The chain links TRBV6-6 to TRBJ2-3; 16 bases map to TRBD2. V lost 5 bases, J lost 9 bases, and 2 bases stayed unmatched. This CDR3 has 14 residues. Germline loops: CDR1 MNHNY, CDR2 SVGAGI (reference sequence). CDR3 amino acids: CASSAGLAGGTQYF. The CDR3 coding sequence is TGTGCCAGCAGTGCGGGACTAGCGGGAGGGACGCAGTATTTT.

This clone appeared once. The chain couples TRBV7-9 to TRBJ1-3; D not resolved. The CDR3 spans 14 residues. V was clipped by 5 bases and J by 3 bases, with 11 bases between them. Germline values: CDR1 SEHNR, CDR2 FQNEAQ (reference sequence). This chain's CDR3 is CASSARTGGNTIYF. The CDR3 coding sequence is TGTGCCAGCAGCGCCCGTACGGGTGGAAACACCATATATTTT.

J is TRBJ1-2 and V is TRBV7-8; TRBD1 agrees at 7 bases. Losses at the gene ends were 5 bases for V and 7 bases for J; bases not matched to a gene: 19. The CDR3 extends over 17 amino acids. Germline lookup yields CDR1 SGHVS and CDR2 FQNEAQ. The CDR3 sequence: CASSETETGTVNGGYTF. The CDR3 nucleotides are TGTGCCAGCAGCGAAACAGAAACCGGGACAGTCAACGGTGGCTACACCTTC.

This clone was counted a single time. The CDR3 here is CASNPGRAVTEAFF. CDR3 sequence (DNA): TGCGCCAGCAACCCCGGCAGGGCGGTTACTGAAGCTTTCTTT. This chain joins TRBV5-1 and TRBJ1-1; maybe TRBD1 (5 bases). Germline assignment: CDR1 SGHRS and CDR2 YFSETQ. The CDR3 has 14 residues. The V gene lost 6 bases and the J gene lost 5 bases, with 17 bases spanning the gap.

The chain is built from TRBV3-1 (or the pseudogene TRBV3-2) and TRBJ1-5; 11 nucleotides agree with TRBD1. V was clipped by 1 base and J by 1 base; unmatched bases: 6. The CDR3 loop spans 18 amino acids. Germline V gives CDR1 LGHDT, CDR2 YNNKEL (reference sequence). The CDR3 nucleotides are TGTGCCAGCAGCCAAGCGGGACAGGGGGTAGGGAGCAATCAGCCCCAGCATTTT. Translated: CASSQAGQGVGSNQPQHF.

This chain uses TRBV5-4 with TRBJ2-1; TRBD2 aligns across 10 bases. Germline CDR1 reads SGHNT; CDR2 reads YYREEE (reference sequence). The ends lost 2 bases at V and 2 bases at J; junction bases unmatched: 16. CDR3 size: 20 residues. As DNA, the CDR3 is TGTGCCAGCAGCTTCCCTTTAGGGACAGCGAGCGGGAGGGCCTACAATGAGCAGTTCTTC. Translated, it gives CASSFPLGTASGRAYNEQFF.

This chain joins TRBV28 and TRBJ1-6; D is ambiguous. The V gene lost 2 bases and the J gene lost 7 bases, with 9 bases spanning the gap. CDR3 length equals 14 residues. Germline V gives CDR1 MDHEN, CDR2 SYDVKM. CDR3: CASSLEEMNSPLHF. The CDR3 region has the DNA TGTGCCAGCAGTTTAGAGGAGATGAATTCACCCCTCCACTTT.

Only a few counts were recorded for this clone. The chain recombines TRBV5-5 with TRBJ1-4, with a possible D match to TRBD1 (6 bases). This CDR3 spans 15 amino acids. Germline loops: CDR1 SGHKS, CDR2 YYEKEE (reference sequence). V lost 4 bases and J lost 6, with 16 bases in between. The CDR3 DNA is TGTGCCAGCAGCATTACAGGGAGAGTGGATGAAAAACTGTTTTTT. Amino acids: CASSITGRVDEKLFF.

The gene calls are TRBV6-5 and TRBJ1-5; the D is unclear. CDR3 length: 16 amino acids. Looked up from germline, CDR1 is MNHEY and CDR2 is SVGAGI. Trimming took 2 bases from V and 0 from J, leaving 11 bases between them. CDR3 in DNA: TGTGCCAGCAGTTACGTTCGTACAGATAGCAATCAGCCCCAGCATTTT. Translated: CASSYVRTDSNQPQHF.

The chain is built from TRBV6-6 and TRBJ1-1; D might be TRBD1 (6 bases). V was shortened by 5 bases and J by 3 bases, with 16 bases between the two germline ends. The CDR3 covers 15 residues. The germline gives CDR1 MNHNY, CDR2 SVGAGI (reference sequence). The CDR3 sequence: CASSTRTETYTEAFF. CDR3 DNA sequence: TGTGCCAGCAGTACCCGGACAGAAACATACACTGAAGCTTTCTTT.

Here the CDR3 DNA reads TGTGCCATCAGTGGCGGCCCTGGCTCCTACGAGCAGTACTTC. Translating it yields CAISGGPGSYEQYF. The V call is TRBV10-3, the J call TRBJ2-7; the D is unclear. The CDR3 covers 14 residues. CDR1 ENHRY and CDR2 SYGVKD come from the germline V gene. Trimming shortened V by 4 bases and J by 0 bases, and 10 bases separated the two germline ends.

The chain is built from TRBV7-9 and TRBJ2-1, with 10 bases identical to TRBD2. From germline, CDR1 is SEHNR and CDR2 FQNEAQ (reference sequence). This CDR3 has 18 amino acids. The V and J ends lost 0 bases and 0 bases, in that order; junction bases with no gene match: 5. CDR3 amino acids: CASSLALAGAYSYNEQFF. In nucleotides, the CDR3 is TGTGCCAGCAGCTTAGCTCTAGCGGGGGCCTACTCCTACAATGAGCAGTTCTTC.

The chain joins TRBV28 to TRBJ1-5; 7 bases are shared with TRBD1. V lost 2 bases and J lost 4; bases outside the gene matches: 5. Germline-derived CDR1 and CDR2 are MDHEN and SYDVKM. The CDR3 has 15 residues. The CDR3 protein is CASSLDREENQPQHF. CDR3 DNA sequence: TGTGCCAGCAGTTTAGACAGGGAAGAGAATCAGCCCCAGCATTTT.

This clone has a single count. The chain joins TRBV27 to TRBJ2-3; 8 bases fit TRBD2. This CDR3 is 15 amino acids long. J was trimmed by 2 bases and V by 3 bases; bases with no gene match: 4. The germline CDR1 and CDR2 sequences are MNHEY and SMNVEV (reference sequence). The CDR3 spells CASSFERGPTDTQYF. The CDR3 coding sequence is TGTGCCAGCAGTTTTGAGCGGGGGCCCACAGATACGCAGTATTTT.

V gene TRBV28 combines with J gene TRBJ2-1, with D hard to call. V was cut by 11 bases and J by 6 bases, with 20 bases left in between. The CDR3 runs to 14 residues. Germline CDR1 reads MDHEN; CDR2 reads SYDVKM. CDR3: CASSKRARPNEQFF. DNA of the CDR3: TGTGCCTCCTCGAAGAGAGCCCGTCCCAATGAGCAGTTCTTC. The full variable domain, rest sourced from reference TRBV28 and TRBJ2-1, is DVKVTQSSRYLVKRTGEKVFLECVQDMDHENMFWYRQDPGLGLRLIYFSYDVKMKEKGDIPEGYSVSREKKERFSLILESASTNQTSMYLCASSKRARPNEQFFGPGTRLTVL.

The chain links TRBV7-3 to TRBJ2-1; 8 bases agree with TRBD2. J was trimmed by 1 base and V by 5 bases; bases with no gene match: 7. The CDR3 sequence is 16 residues long. The germline gives CDR1 SGHTA, CDR2 FQGTGA. The CDR3 DNA is TGTGCCAGCAGCATCTCTAGCGGGCCTTCCTACAATGAGCAGTTCTTC. Protein product: CASSISSGPSYNEQFF.

The chain has TRBV30 and TRBJ1-6, with unresolved D. The CDR3 contains 14 residues. Germline CDR1 GTSNPN, CDR2 SVGIG (reference sequence). The V end lost 3 bases, the J end lost 10 bases, and 16 bases lay between the germline ends. The CDR3 DNA reads as TGTGCCTGGAGCACCGGGAGGGAGCGATCACCCCTCCACTTT. The encoded protein is CAWSTGRERSPLHF.

The J gene is TRBJ1-1, the V gene TRBV30, with D maybe TRBD1 (6 bases). Germline V gene lookup returns CDR1 GTSNPN and CDR2 SVGIG (reference sequence). V was clipped by 3 bases and J by 0 bases, with 14 bases between them. The CDR3 is 15 residues long. CDR3 amino acids: CAWRTRWDMNTEAFF. CDR3 nucleotides: TGTGCCTGGAGGACCCGGTGGGACATGAACACTGAAGCTTTCTTT.

The chain employs TRBV9 and TRBJ2-5; 7 bases are shared with TRBD1. V shed 2 bases, J shed 1 base, and the junction held 2 bases outside the gene matches. From germline, CDR1 is SGDLS and CDR2 YYNGEE. This CDR3 spans 14 amino acids. The DNA for the CDR3 is TGTGCCAGCAGCGTCAGGACAGGCCAAGAGACCCAGTACTTC. Amino acids: CASSVRTGQETQYF.

The V and J genes are TRBV24-1 and TRBJ2-1; TRBD2 aligns across 8 bases. Looked up from germline, CDR1 is KGHDR and CDR2 is SFDVKD. V lost 3 bases to trimming and J lost 9 bases; unmatched junction nucleotides: 9. This CDR3 has 15 amino acids. The CDR3 loop is CATSDHSGTRGEQFF. The CDR3 DNA sequence: TGTGCCACCAGTGATCATAGCGGGACGCGGGGTGAGCAGTTCTTC.

DNA of the CDR3: TGCGCCAGCAGCGCTAAATGGCCACCCACTCGACAGGGTTTTTACGAGCAGTACTTC. Its translation is CASSAKWPPTRQGFYEQYF. The chain uses TRBV5-1 and TRBJ2-7; 7 nucleotides align to TRBD1. Germline V gene lookup returns CDR1 SGHRS and CDR2 YFSETQ. CDR3 length: 19 amino acids. The V segment lost 4 bases and the J segment 4 bases; nucleotides outside the gene matches: 23.

This chain links TRBV9 with TRBJ1-6; possibly TRBD1 for D (5 bases). Germline V gives CDR1 SGDLS, CDR2 YYNGEE. V lost 0 bases to trimming and J lost 6 bases, with 16 bases between them. This CDR3 is built from 17 residues. CDR3 sequence: CASSVAGSGGRNSPLHF. As DNA, the CDR3 is TGTGCCAGCAGCGTAGCGGGGTCGGGGGGTCGTAATTCACCCCTCCACTTT.

This chain connects TRBV27 to TRBJ2-1; TRBD2 agrees at 9 bases. Unmatched junction bases numbered 5, after V lost 3 bases and J lost 5 bases. CDR1 MNHEY and CDR2 SMNVEV come from the germline V gene (reference sequence). The CDR3 is made up of 15 amino acids. The CDR3 here is CASSFSRGGNNEQFF. The CDR3 nucleotides are TGTGCCAGCAGTTTCTCGCGGGGGGGGAACAATGAGCAGTTCTTC.

The chain links TRBV11-2 to TRBJ1-1; D is unclear. Germline loops: CDR1 SGHAT, CDR2 FQNNGV. This CDR3 has 17 residues. Trimming took 1 base from V and 3 from J, leaving 18 bases between them. The CDR3 reads CASSLVGWVGSDTEAFF. The CDR3 bases are TGTGCCAGCAGCTTAGTGGGCTGGGTTGGGTCGGACACTGAAGCTTTCTTT.

The rearrangement links TRBV27 to TRBJ1-5, with 7 bases lining up with TRBD1. The V gene end was trimmed by 4 bases and the J gene end by 6 bases; junction bases not matched to a gene: 15. This CDR3 is built from 17 residues. Germline-derived CDR1 and CDR2 are MNHEY and SMNVEV (reference sequence). The DNA of the CDR3 is TGTGCCAGCAGTTCTTCAGGGGGACTCGGTCGAGGTCAGCCCCAGCATTTT. Translating gives CASSSSGGLGRGQPQHF.

This chain connects TRBV6-2 or TRBV6-3 to TRBJ2-1, with D uncertain. Per germline, CDR1 MNHEY and CDR2 SVGEGT. CDR3 length equals 12 residues. V shed 0 bases and J shed 8 bases, with 5 bases lying between them. In nucleotides, the CDR3 is TGTGCCAGCAGTTACTCTGACTATGAGCAGTTCTTC. Amino acids: CASSYSDYEQFF.

The CDR3 here is CASSPDRGGSNQPQHF. The CDR3 nucleotides are TGTGCCAGCAGTCCGGACAGGGGCGGAAGCAATCAGCCCCAGCATTTT. The chain joins TRBV28 to TRBJ1-5; 9 bases fit TRBD1. Germline lookup yields CDR1 MDHEN and CDR2 SYDVKM. Trimming at V came to 5 bases and at J to 1 base, leaving 6 bases not matched to a gene. CDR3 length equals 16 residues.

The rearrangement uses TRBV5-6 and TRBJ1-4; D gene unclear. V was trimmed by 0 bases and J by 6 bases, leaving 9 bases between them. The CDR3 runs to 14 residues. Per germline, CDR1 SGHDT and CDR2 YYEEEE. The CDR3 DNA sequence: TGTGCCAGCAGCTTGGGCGGCTCCGATGAAAAACTGTTTTTT. It yields the protein CASSLGGSDEKLFF.